These T cell receptor beta chains were read from a single sample in a study of blood T cell repertoires in COVID-19. Assay used: immunoSEQ multiplex PCR; TCRdb lists only in-frame clones, some missing. The sample lists 70,000 to 90,000 clones; roughly 86% were seen once. The sequencing sample was made of peripheral blood. Every receptor here comes from an elderly woman with acute or convalescent COVID-19. CDR3s include the opening cysteine and the closing phenylalanine or tryptophan. The order of the fields is J gene, D gene, clone size, V gene, CDR3 protein, CDR3 DNA. A D gene is named only where the DNA matches it firmly. Rows give clone size only sometimes, using once, few, many, or a class for an expanded clone.

>TRBJ2-2|TRBD1|few|TRBV7-8
CASSRTGNTGELFF
TGTGCCAGCAGTAGGACAGGGAACACCGGGGAGCTGTTTTTT
>TRBJ2-7|TRBD2|-|TRBV19
CASSTRAASGIIYEQYF
TGTGCCAGTAGTACCAGGGCGGCTAGCGGGATAATCTACGAGCAGTACTTC
>TRBJ1-4|-|-|TRBV5-1
CASAQAGGNEKLFF
TGCGCCAGCGCCCAAGCGGGGGGGAATGAAAAACTGTTTTTT
>TRBJ1-4|TRBD1|-|TRBV5-6
CASTHTGTGSEKLFF
TGTGCCAGCACCCATACCGGGACAGGGTCTGAAAAACTGTTTTTT
>TRBJ2-7|TRBD1|-|TRBV9
CASSRNFLLTGTNEQYF
TGTGCCAGCAGCCGTAACTTCCTTTTGACAGGGACCAACGAGCAGTACTTC
>TRBJ2-5|-|-|TRBV7-6
CASSLRGETQYF
TGTGCCAGCAGCTTACGCGGAGAGACCCAGTACTTC
>TRBJ1-4|TRBD1|once|TRBV5-1
CASSLDIQGSGEKLFF
TGCGCCAGCAGCTTGGATATACAGGGGTCGGGTGAAAAACTGTTTTTT
>TRBJ2-7|-|-|TRBV28
CASAGGLSYEQYF
TGTGCCAGCGCTGGGGGCTTATCCTACGAGCAGTACTTC
>TRBJ1-2|TRBD1|-|TRBV7-3
CASSPGTGSVGYTF
TGTGCCAGCAGCCCTGGGACAGGATCGGTCGGCTACACCTTC
>TRBJ2-5|-|-|TRBV19
CASSIGGQETQYF
TGTGCCAGTAGTATCGGGGGCCAAGAGACCCAGTACTTC
>TRBJ1-2|-|-|TRBV7-2
CASSLGGTSANYGYTF
TGTGCCAGCAGCTTAGGGGGGACATCTGCTAACTATGGCTACACCTTC
>TRBJ1-1|-|once|TRBV10-1
CASSETLGGAQNTEAFF
TGCGCCAGCAGTGAGACCCTCGGGGGGGCCCAGAACACTGAAGCTTTCTTT
>TRBJ2-7|TRBD1|-|TRBV10-2
CASRGGFGTGMTYEQYF
TGCGCCAGCAGGGGGGGATTCGGGACAGGGATGACCTACGAGCAGTACTTC
>TRBJ2-7|TRBD2|-|TRBV18
CASSPNSGGGNEQYF
TGTGCCAGCTCACCAAATAGCGGGGGGGGAAACGAGCAGTACTTC
>TRBJ1-3|-|-|TRBV7-8
CASSLRVSSGNTIYF
TGTGCCAGCAGCTTGCGGGTCTCTTCTGGAAACACCATATATTTT
>TRBJ2-2|-|-|TRBV19
CASRFGQGNTGELFF
TGTGCCAGTAGGTTCGGTCAGGGGAACACCGGGGAGCTGTTTTTT
>TRBJ1-2|TRBD1|few|TRBV3-1/TRBV3-2
CASSQRQGIGYGYTF
TGTGCCAGCAGCCAAAGACAGGGGATTGGGTATGGCTACACCTTC
>TRBJ2-7|TRBD2|few|TRBV7-2
CASSTGTSGSPYEQYF
TGTGCCAGCAGCACCGGGACTAGCGGGTCTCCCTACGAGCAGTACTTC
>TRBJ2-5|TRBD1|-|TRBV5-1
CASSLQGVETQYF
TGCGCCAGCAGCTTACAGGGGGTCGAGACCCAGTACTTC
>TRBJ1-4|TRBD1|-|TRBV6-1
CASSALGPGQTNEKLFF
TGTGCCAGCAGTGCGCTGGGCCCGGGACAGACTAATGAAAAACTGTTTTTT
>TRBJ2-7|TRBD1|-|TRBV14
CASSQAGTGSSYEQYF
TGTGCCAGCAGCCAGGCCGGGACAGGGAGCTCCTACGAGCAGTACTTC